These 25 T cell receptor beta chains came from one sample sequenced in a study of blood T cell repertoires in COVID-19. TCRdb's copy holds only in-frame clones and misses some; the assay was immunoSEQ multiplex PCR. Altogether over 150,000 clones are present, around 95% being singletons, with the ten largest covering 0.76%. Input material: peripheral blood. These receptors were taken from a man aged 25-45 years with COVID-19, enrolled during active disease.

This clone is a singleton in its sample. CDR3 nucleotides: TGTGCCAGCAGTTACTCTCTACAGGGCTCCGGGGAGCTGTTTTTT. Amino acid sequence: CASSYSLQGSGELFF. This chain joins TRBV6-6 and TRBJ2-2; the D gene is possibly TRBD1 (6 bases). The CDR3 contains 15 residues. Germline CDR1 reads MNHNY; CDR2 reads SVGAGI (reference sequence). Trimming shortened V by 0 bases and J by 6 bases, and 11 bases separated the two germline ends.

V is TRBV12-3 or TRBV12-4 and J is TRBJ1-1; possibly TRBD1 for D (6 bases). The V and J ends lost 6 bases and 6 bases respectively, with 14 bases between them. The CDR3 runs to 13 residues. For the CDR3, the DNA is TGTGCCAGCAGGGGGAGGGGGAGGGCTGAAGCTTTCTTT. It translates to CASRGRGRAEAFF.

The rearrangement uses TRBV7-6 and TRBJ2-2; the D gene is possibly TRBD2 (6 bases). V lost 0 bases to trimming and J lost 3 bases, with 11 bases between them. CDR1 SGHVS and CDR2 FNYEAQ come from the germline V gene. The CDR3 sequence is 16 residues long. CDR3 sequence (DNA): TGTGCCAGCAGCTTAGCTGGCGGGGAGTACACCGGGGAGCTGTTTTTT. Translation: CASSLAGGEYTGELFF.

The chain uses TRBV5-1 and TRBJ1-1; D unclear. V lost 1 base, J lost 1 base, and 5 bases lay in between. CDR3 length: 13 residues. CDR1 and CDR2 from the germline V gene are SGHRS and YFSETQ. The CDR3 DNA sequence: TGCGCCAGCAGCTTGTTACAGAACACTGAAGCTTTCTTT. This sequence encodes CASSLLQNTEAFF.

The chain links TRBV19 to TRBJ2-1; 8 bases match TRBD2. The CDR3 totals 15 residues. Germline CDR1 is LNHDA and CDR2 is SQIVND (reference sequence). V trimming: 3 bases; J trimming: 4 bases; junction bases outside the gene matches: 5. The CDR3, as DNA: TGTGCCAGTAGTATGGCGGGGGGTACTTACAATGAGCAGTTCTTC. Residues: CASSMAGGTYNEQFF.

This clone is a singleton in its sample. This chain uses TRBV7-9 with TRBJ2-2; 8 bases align to TRBD1. Looked up from germline, CDR1 is SEHNR and CDR2 is FQNEAQ (reference sequence). CDR3 size: 14 residues. Trimming at V came to 5 bases and at J to 5 bases, leaving 4 bases not matched to a gene. The CDR3 region is CASSPGGRTGELFF. DNA of the CDR3: TGTGCCAGCAGCCCAGGGGGCAGAACCGGGGAGCTGTTTTTT.

There are a few counts of this clone. J is TRBJ1-1 and V is TRBV5-1, with 7 bases identical to TRBD1. The J segment lost 1 base and the V segment lost 4 bases, leaving 7 bases of the junction unmatched. This CDR3 spans 15 amino acids. Germline loops: CDR1 SGHRS, CDR2 YFSETQ. CDR3 in amino acids: CASSLKGAGNTEAFF. The CDR3 coding sequence is TGCGCCAGCAGCCTGAAGGGGGCTGGGAACACTGAAGCTTTCTTT.

The J gene is TRBJ1-2, the V gene TRBV10-3, with 12 bases fitting TRBD1. Germline values: CDR1 ENHRY, CDR2 SYGVKD. The junction had 7 bases not matched to a gene; V was cut back by 6 bases and J by 8 bases. The CDR3 sequence is 14 residues long. The chain's CDR3 is CAISAGTGGIGYTF. The DNA of the CDR3 is TGTGCCATCAGCGCCGGGACAGGGGGCATCGGCTACACCTTC.

This sequence joins TRBV5-3 and TRBJ2-7; tentatively, D is TRBD2 (6 bases). TRBV5-3 qualifies as an ORF whose function is uncertain. Trimming shortened V by 4 bases and J by 7 bases, and 24 bases separated the two germline ends. The CDR3 runs 16 residues. CDR3 loop: CARSPRWDRLAGEQYF. The CDR3 DNA is TGTGCCAGAAGCCCTCGGTGGGACCGGCTTGCGGGGGAGCAGTACTTC.

The chain uses TRBV7-9 and TRBJ1-4; D might be TRBD1 (6 bases). Deletions cut 4 bases from V and 8 bases from J, with 14 bases between. CDR1 and CDR2 from the germline V gene are SEHNR and FQNEAQ (reference sequence). The CDR3 covers 14 residues. The CDR3, as DNA: TGTGCCAGCAGCTATCGGGGGGCGGGCGAAAAACTGTTTTTT. As protein: CASSYRGAGEKLFF.

The chain couples TRBV24-1 to TRBJ1-2; the D gene is possibly TRBD1 (6 bases). The CDR3 has 16 amino acids. V was clipped by 8 bases and J by 4 bases, with 22 bases between them. Germline values: CDR1 KGHDR, CDR2 SFDVKD. CDR3 coding DNA: TGTGCCACCACCCACAAATTTGGGGACACCTTCTATGGCTACACCTTC. It yields the protein CATTHKFGDTFYGYTF.

The chain recombines TRBV5-4 with TRBJ2-3, with D maybe TRBD1 (8 bases). Germline V lookup: CDR1 SGHNT, CDR2 YYREEE (reference sequence). V shed 2 bases and J shed 4 bases, with 14 bases lying between them. This CDR3 has 15 residues. The CDR3 is CASSLRQGRADTQYF. The DNA of the CDR3 is TGTGCCAGCAGCTTAAGACAGGGGAGGGCAGATACGCAGTATTTT.

This clone was recorded once. The CDR3 DNA follows: TGCGCCAGCAGTGACCTCAGGGGCGACACTGAAGCTTTCTTT. Translated: CASSDLRGDTEAFF. The chain combines TRBV10-2 with TRBJ1-1, with TRBD1 as a possible D gene (6 bases). CDR3 length equals 14 residues. The V gene lost 3 bases and the J gene lost 3 bases, with 11 bases spanning the gap. The germline gives CDR1 WSHSY, CDR2 SAAADI.

The chain is built from TRBV5-1 and TRBJ2-5; TRBD2 aligns across 7 bases. From germline, CDR1 is SGHRS and CDR2 YFSETQ. V gave up 2 bases and J gave up 2 bases; unmatched junction bases: 3. This CDR3 spans 14 amino acids. The CDR3 region has the DNA TGCGCCAGCAGCTTAGGGACTACACAAGAGACCCAGTACTTC. The encoded protein is CASSLGTTQETQYF.

V usage is TRBV10-1 and J usage is TRBJ1-6; D gene unclear. CDR1 and CDR2 from the germline V gene are WNHNN and SYGVQD (reference sequence). Trimming removed 2 bases from V and 6 bases from J, with 8 bases in between. This CDR3 region has 14 residues. In DNA form, the CDR3 reads TGCGCCAGCAGTGAGGGGCATGGTAATTCACCCCTCCACTTT. It specifies CASSEGHGNSPLHF.

The CDR3 DNA is TGTGCCAGTTCCACAAGGGGACTAGCGGCGGGCACAGATACGCAGTATTTT. Amino acids: CASSTRGLAAGTDTQYF. V is TRBV19 and J is TRBJ2-3; 11 nucleotides line up with TRBD2. V dropped 8 bases and J dropped 1; count of bases not matched to a gene: 11. Germline CDR1 is LNHDA and CDR2 is SQIVND (reference sequence). The CDR3 consists of 17 residues.

The chain is built from TRBV19 and TRBJ2-7, with TRBD2 matching 9 bases. The CDR3 totals 14 residues. V was pared by 3 bases and J by 5 bases, with 5 bases of the junction left unmatched. Germline V gene data show CDR1 as LNHDA and CDR2 as SQIVND (reference sequence). In nucleotides, the CDR3 is TGTGCCAGTAGTATGCTGGGACTAGCCCACGAGCAGTACTTC. Residues: CASSMLGLAHEQYF.

This clone was recorded once. This chain connects TRBV10-2 to TRBJ2-2; 11 bases line up with TRBD2. From germline, CDR1 is WSHSY and CDR2 SAAADI. The CDR3 runs to 16 residues. V lost 6 bases to trimming and J lost 5 bases; unmatched junction nucleotides: 8. The CDR3 DNA is TGCGCCAGCAGACAGGATAGCGGGGGGGCGACCGGGGAGCTGTTTTTT. Encoded protein: CASRQDSGGATGELFF.

V and J are TRBV10-2 and TRBJ2-4; maybe TRBD1 (6 bases). This CDR3 spans 14 amino acids. From germline, CDR1 is WSHSY and CDR2 SAAADI. Between the trimmed V and J ends, which lost 3 bases and 1 base, there was a span of 7 bases. CDR3 coding DNA: TGCGCCAGCAGTGAAACAGGGGCCAAAAACATTCAGTACTTC. Translated: CASSETGAKNIQYF.

This clone was seen only a few times. The rearrangement joins TRBV6-2 or TRBV6-3 to TRBJ2-7; perhaps TRBD1 as D (6 bases). V was cut by 6 bases and J by 2 bases, with 14 bases left in between. Per the germline V gene, CDR1 is MNHEY and CDR2 is SVGEGT. The CDR3 has 14 residues. CDR3 region: CASSLTGPAYEQYF. The CDR3 coding sequence is TGTGCCAGCAGCTTAACAGGGCCAGCCTACGAGCAGTACTTC.

This chain uses TRBV7-2 with TRBJ1-2; tentative D call: TRBD1 (5 bases). The CDR3 contains 15 residues. Germline V gene sequence: CDR1 SGHTA, CDR2 FQGNSA. V was trimmed by 1 base and J by 6 bases, leaving 15 bases between them. The DNA for the CDR3 is TGTGCCAGCAGCTTAGGGAGCAGGGTCGGAAATGGCTACACCTTC. It specifies CASSLGSRVGNGYTF.

This sequence joins TRBV5-1 and TRBJ2-7, with D possibly TRBD1 on 5 matching bases. CDR1 is SGHRS and CDR2 is YFSETQ in the germline V gene. Trimming stripped 0 bases from V and 5 bases from J, with 12 bases between. CDR3 length: 14 residues. This CDR3 reads CASSLGQTVHEQYF. For the CDR3, the DNA is TGCGCCAGCAGCTTGGGACAGACGGTCCACGAGCAGTACTTC.

This chain joins TRBV12-5 and TRBJ2-7; a weak D match, TRBD1 (6 bases). The germline gives CDR1 LGHNT, CDR2 FRNRAP. This CDR3 comprises 15 residues. The germline V and J ends were trimmed by 2 bases and 2 bases, with 13 bases remaining between them. The CDR3 here is CASGLKGTPPYEQYF. The CDR3 DNA reads as TGTGCTAGTGGTTTGAAAGGGACACCCCCCTACGAGCAGTACTTC.

CDR3 in amino acids: CASSARQDRGGYTF. The DNA for the CDR3 is TGTGCCAGCAGCGCACGACAGGACCGGGGTGGCTACACCTTC. The chain couples TRBV9 to TRBJ1-2, with a tentative D call TRBD1 (6 bases). Trimming cost V 3 bases and J 7 bases, with 16 bases left between them. The CDR3 runs to 14 residues. The germline gives CDR1 SGDLS, CDR2 YYNGEE.

The chain recombines TRBV30 with TRBJ1-5; possible D gene TRBD1, 5 bases. V shed 1 base and J shed 7 bases, with 11 bases lying between them. This CDR3 contains 13 residues. Germline V gene sequence: CDR1 GTSNPN, CDR2 SVGIG (reference sequence). The CDR3: CAWSDGRAQPQHF. In DNA, the CDR3 is TGTGCCTGGAGTGATGGCAGGGCACAGCCCCAGCATTTT.